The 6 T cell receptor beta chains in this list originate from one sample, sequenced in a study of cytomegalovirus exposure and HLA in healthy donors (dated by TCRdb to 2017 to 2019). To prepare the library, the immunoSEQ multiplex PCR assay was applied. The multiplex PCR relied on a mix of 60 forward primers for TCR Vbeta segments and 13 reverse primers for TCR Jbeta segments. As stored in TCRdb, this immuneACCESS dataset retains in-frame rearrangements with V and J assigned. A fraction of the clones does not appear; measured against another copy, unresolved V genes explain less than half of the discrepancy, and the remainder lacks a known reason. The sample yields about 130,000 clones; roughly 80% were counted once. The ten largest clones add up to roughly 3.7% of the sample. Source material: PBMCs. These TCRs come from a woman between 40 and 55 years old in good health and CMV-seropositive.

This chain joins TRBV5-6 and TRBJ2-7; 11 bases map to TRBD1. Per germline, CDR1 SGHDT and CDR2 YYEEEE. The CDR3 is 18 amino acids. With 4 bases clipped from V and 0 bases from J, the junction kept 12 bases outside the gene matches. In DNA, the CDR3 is TGTGCCAGCAGCCCAGTGGGACAGGGGGTCCTAGTCTCCTACGAGCAGTACTTC. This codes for CASSPVGQGVLVSYEQYF.

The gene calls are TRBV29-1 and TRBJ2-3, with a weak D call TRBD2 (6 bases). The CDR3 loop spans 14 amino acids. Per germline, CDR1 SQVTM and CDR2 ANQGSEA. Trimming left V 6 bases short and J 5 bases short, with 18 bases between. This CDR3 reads CSVGGHGRQDTQYF. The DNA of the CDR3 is TGCAGCGTGGGAGGACACGGACGACAAGATACGCAGTATTTT.

The CDR3 DNA is TGTGCCAGCAGCCGGTTGAAGAACACTGAAGCTTTCTTT. Its protein is CASSRLKNTEAFF. The chain couples TRBV11-3 to TRBJ1-1; D unclear. The CDR3 is 13 amino acids. Germline CDR1 is SGHNT and CDR2 is YENEEA. Deletions cut 5 bases from V and 1 base from J, with 8 bases between.

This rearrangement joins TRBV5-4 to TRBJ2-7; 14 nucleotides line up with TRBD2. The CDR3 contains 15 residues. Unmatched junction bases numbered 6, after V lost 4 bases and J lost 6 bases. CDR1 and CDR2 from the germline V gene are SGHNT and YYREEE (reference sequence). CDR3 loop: CASSGTSGSYSEQYF. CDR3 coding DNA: TGTGCCAGCAGCGGGACTAGCGGGAGTTATAGCGAGCAGTACTTC.

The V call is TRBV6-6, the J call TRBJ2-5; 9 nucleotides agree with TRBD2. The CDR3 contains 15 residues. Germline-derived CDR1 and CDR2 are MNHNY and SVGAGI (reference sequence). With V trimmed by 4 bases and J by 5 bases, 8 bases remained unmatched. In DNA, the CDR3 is TGTGCCAGCAGTTGGAGGGGACTAGCTTACGAGACCCAGTACTTC. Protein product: CASSWRGLAYETQYF.

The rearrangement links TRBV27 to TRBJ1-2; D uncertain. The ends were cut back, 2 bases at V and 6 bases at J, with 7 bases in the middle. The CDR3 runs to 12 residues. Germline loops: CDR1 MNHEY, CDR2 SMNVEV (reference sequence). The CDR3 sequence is CASSLAGDGYTF. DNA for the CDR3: TGTGCCAGCAGTTTAGCTGGAGATGGCTACACCTTC.